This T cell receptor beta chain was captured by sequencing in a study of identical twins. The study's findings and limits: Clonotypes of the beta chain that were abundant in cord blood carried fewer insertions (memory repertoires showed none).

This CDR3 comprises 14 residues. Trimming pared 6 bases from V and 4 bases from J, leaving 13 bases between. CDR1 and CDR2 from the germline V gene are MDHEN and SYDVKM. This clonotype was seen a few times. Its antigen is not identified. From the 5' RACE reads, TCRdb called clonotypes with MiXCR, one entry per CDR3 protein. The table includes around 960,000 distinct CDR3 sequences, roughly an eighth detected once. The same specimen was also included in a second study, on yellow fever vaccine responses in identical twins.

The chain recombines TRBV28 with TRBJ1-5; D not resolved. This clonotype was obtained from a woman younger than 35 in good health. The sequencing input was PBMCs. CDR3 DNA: TGTGCCAGCAGGATAGAGGTCGGGAATCAGCCCCAGCATTTT. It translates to CASRIEVGNQPQHF.